These T cell receptor beta chains were read from a single sample in a study of lymphopenia after photon versus proton radiotherapy. Repertoires were generated with immunoSEQ multiplex PCR, while TCRdb's copy carries only in-frame clones and drops some. This repertoire shows nearly 7,500 clones, about 92% found once; its top ten account for around 1.7%. Sequences were derived from peripheral blood, sampled from a patient treated with photon-based radiotherapy. Receptor source: a woman between 50 and 59 years old with cholangiocarcinoma. CDR3s include the opening cysteine and the closing phenylalanine or tryptophan. D genes are given only for firm matches. Rows may omit the clone size; those that give it use once, few, many or a size class.

clone_size	j_call	d_call	v_call	cdr3_aa	cdr3_nt
NA	TRBJ2-5	NA	TRBV6-5	CASSYISGTSGAQYF	TGTGCCAGCAGTTACATTTCCGGGACGTCCGGCGCCCAGTACTTC
NA	TRBJ1-1	TRBD1	TRBV4-1	CASRQPKLDRETEAFF	TGCGCCAGCAGACAACCAAAACTGGACAGGGAAACTGAAGCTTTCTTT
NA	TRBJ2-7	NA	TRBV5-5	CASSSPPAQGPDGLGEQYF	TGTGCCAGCAGCTCCCCCCCGGCGCAGGGCCCAGACGGGTTGGGCGAGCAGTACTTC
NA	TRBJ2-3	TRBD2	TRBV7-2	CASSLAGGIINTQYF	TGTGCCAGCAGCTTGGCGGGGGGTATCATAAATACGCAGTATTTT
once	TRBJ1-5	NA	TRBV6-5	CASSSVRNQPQHF	TGTGCCAGCAGTTCGGTGCGAAATCAGCCCCAGCATTTT
NA	TRBJ2-7	TRBD2	TRBV7-6	CASSLGTIYEQYF	TGTGCCAGCAGCCTCGGGACTATTTACGAGCAGTACTTC
NA	TRBJ1-2	NA	TRBV19	CASSMLWKVQIGYGYTF	TGTGCCAGTAGTATGTTGTGGAAGGTCCAGATTGGCTATGGCTACACCTTC
NA	TRBJ2-2	NA	TRBV19	CASSIEPTTGELFF	TGTGCCAGTAGTATAGAACCCACCACCGGGGAGCTGTTTTTT
NA	TRBJ2-3	TRBD2	TRBV9	CASSPPSSGLSTDTQYF	TGTGCCAGCAGCCCTCCTTCTAGCGGGCTTAGCACAGATACGCAGTATTTT
NA	TRBJ2-5	TRBD2	TRBV27	CASSVSGTRKETQYF	TGTGCCAGCAGTGTGTCCGGGACTAGGAAAGAGACCCAGTACTTC
NA	TRBJ1-2	NA	TRBV5-1	CASSLASDFNYGYTF	TGCGCCAGCAGCTTGGCGTCAGATTTTAACTATGGCTACACCTTC
NA	TRBJ2-2	NA	TRBV7-9	CASSLVGGAGELFF	TGTGCCAGCAGCTTAGTCGGGGGTGCCGGGGAGCTGTTTTTT
NA	TRBJ1-2	NA	TRBV7-2	CASSPEGFYGYTF	TGTGCCAGCAGTCCAGAGGGGTTCTATGGCTACACCTTC
once	TRBJ1-2	TRBD1	TRBV6-1	CASSDRADRGPGYTF	TGTGCCAGCAGTGATCGAGCCGACAGGGGGCCTGGCTACACCTTC
NA	TRBJ2-1	NA	TRBV2	CASSEGFIGGLSYNEQFF	TGTGCCAGCAGTGAAGGGTTCATCGGGGGGCTATCCTACAATGAGCAGTTCTTC
NA	TRBJ2-2	TRBD2	TRBV4-1	CASSQGLAGRGTGELFF	TGCGCCAGCAGCCAAGGACTAGCGGGGAGGGGCACCGGGGAGCTGTTTTTT
NA	TRBJ1-2	TRBD1	TRBV14	CASSLHRGWNYGYTF	TGTGCCAGCAGCCTGCACAGGGGTTGGAACTATGGCTACACCTTC
NA	TRBJ2-7	NA	TRBV12-5	CASGFWGLAFSYEQYF	TGTGCTAGTGGTTTCTGGGGCCTAGCCTTCTCCTACGAGCAGTACTTC
NA	TRBJ2-2	NA	TRBV19	CASSSGHNTGELFF	TGTGCCAGTAGTTCGGGTCATAACACCGGGGAGCTGTTTTTT
NA	TRBJ1-2	NA	TRBV11-2	CASSSPRGANYGYTF	TGTGCCAGCAGCTCCCCTAGGGGAGCTAACTATGGCTACACCTTC
NA	TRBJ2-3	NA	TRBV7-9	CASSPKGPDTQYF	TGTGCCAGCAGCCCAAAGGGGCCAGATACGCAGTATTTT
NA	TRBJ2-7	NA	TRBV12-5	CASGQGNRQYF	TGTGCTAGTGGCCAGGGCAATCGGCAGTACTTC
NA	TRBJ1-1	NA	TRBV7-2	CASSSGTGNTEAFF	TGTGCCAGCAGCTCAGGCACAGGGAACACTGAAGCTTTCTTT
once	TRBJ2-7	NA	TRBV10-1	CASSAGTRRYEQYF	TGCGCCAGCAGTGCTGGGACACGGCGCTACGAGCAGTACTTC
NA	TRBJ1-1	TRBD1	TRBV4-3	CASSHEEDREGSTEAFF	TGCGCCAGCAGCCACGAAGAAGACAGGGAAGGTAGCACTGAAGCTTTCTTT
NA	TRBJ1-3	TRBD1	TRBV4-1	CASSLTGGVHRDTIYF	TGCGCCAGCTCACTTACAGGGGGCGTTCATCGGGACACCATATATTTT